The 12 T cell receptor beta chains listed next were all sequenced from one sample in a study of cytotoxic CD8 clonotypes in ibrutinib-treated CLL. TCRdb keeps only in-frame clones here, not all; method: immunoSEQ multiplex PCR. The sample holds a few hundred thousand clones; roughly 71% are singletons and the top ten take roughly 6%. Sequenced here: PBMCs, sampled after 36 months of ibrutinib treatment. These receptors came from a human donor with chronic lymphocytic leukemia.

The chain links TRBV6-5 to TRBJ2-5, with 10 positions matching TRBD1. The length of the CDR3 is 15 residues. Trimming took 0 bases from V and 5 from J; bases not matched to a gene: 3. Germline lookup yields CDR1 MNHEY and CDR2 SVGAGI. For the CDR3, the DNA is TGTGCCAGCAGTTACTCGACAGGGGGCGCGGAGACCCAGTACTTC. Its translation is CASSYSTGGAETQYF.

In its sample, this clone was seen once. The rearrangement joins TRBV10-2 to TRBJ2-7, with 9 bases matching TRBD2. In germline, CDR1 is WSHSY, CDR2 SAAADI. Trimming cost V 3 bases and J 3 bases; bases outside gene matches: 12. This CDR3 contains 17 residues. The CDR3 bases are TGCGCCAGCAGTGATAGGAGGTGGAGCGGGAGGAACTACGAGCAGTACTTC. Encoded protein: CASSDRRWSGRNYEQYF.

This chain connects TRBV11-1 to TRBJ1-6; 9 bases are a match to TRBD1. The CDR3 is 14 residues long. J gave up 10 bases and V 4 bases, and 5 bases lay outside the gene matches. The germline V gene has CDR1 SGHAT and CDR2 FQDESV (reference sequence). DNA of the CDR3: TGTGCCAGCAGCTCAGGACAGGGGTTGTCACCCCTCCACTTT. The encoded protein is CASSSGQGLSPLHF.

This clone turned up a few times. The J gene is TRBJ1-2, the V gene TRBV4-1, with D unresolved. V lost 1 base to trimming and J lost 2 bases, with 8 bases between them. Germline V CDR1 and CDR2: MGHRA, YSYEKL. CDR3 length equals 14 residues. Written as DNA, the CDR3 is TGCGCCAGCAGCCAAGCGCCGGGGAACTATGGCTACACCTTC. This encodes CASSQAPGNYGYTF.

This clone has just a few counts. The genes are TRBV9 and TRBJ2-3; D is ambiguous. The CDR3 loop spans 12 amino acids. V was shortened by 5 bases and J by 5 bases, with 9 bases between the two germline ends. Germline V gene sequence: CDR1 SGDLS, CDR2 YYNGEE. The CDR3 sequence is CASSGVGDTQYF. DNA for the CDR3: TGTGCCAGCAGTGGGGTTGGAGATACGCAGTATTTT.

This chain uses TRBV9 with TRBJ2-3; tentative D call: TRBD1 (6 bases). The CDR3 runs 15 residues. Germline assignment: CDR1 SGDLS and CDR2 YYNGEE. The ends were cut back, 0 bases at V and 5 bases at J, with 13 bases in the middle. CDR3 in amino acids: CASSVAPGVQDTQYF. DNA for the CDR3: TGTGCCAGCAGCGTAGCCCCAGGGGTTCAAGATACGCAGTATTTT.

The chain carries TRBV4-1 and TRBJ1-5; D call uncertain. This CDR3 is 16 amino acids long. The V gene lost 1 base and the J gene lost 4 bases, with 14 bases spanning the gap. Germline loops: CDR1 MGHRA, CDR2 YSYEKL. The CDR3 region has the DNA TGCGCCAGCAGCCAAGCTGTTACGGGCCCGAATCAGCCCCAGCATTTT. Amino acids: CASSQAVTGPNQPQHF.

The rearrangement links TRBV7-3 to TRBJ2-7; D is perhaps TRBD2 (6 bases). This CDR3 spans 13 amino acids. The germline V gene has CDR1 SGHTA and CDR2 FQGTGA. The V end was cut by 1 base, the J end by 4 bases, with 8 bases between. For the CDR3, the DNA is TGTGCCAGCAGCTTAATCGGGGGTTACGAGCAGTACTTC. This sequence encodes CASSLIGGYEQYF.

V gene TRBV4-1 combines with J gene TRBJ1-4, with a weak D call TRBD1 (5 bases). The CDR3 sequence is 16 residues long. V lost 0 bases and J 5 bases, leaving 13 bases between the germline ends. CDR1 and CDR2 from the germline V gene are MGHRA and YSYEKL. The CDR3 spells CASSQDRGTGNEKLFF. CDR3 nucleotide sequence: TGCGCCAGCAGCCAAGATCGGGGGACGGGAAATGAAAAACTGTTTTTT.

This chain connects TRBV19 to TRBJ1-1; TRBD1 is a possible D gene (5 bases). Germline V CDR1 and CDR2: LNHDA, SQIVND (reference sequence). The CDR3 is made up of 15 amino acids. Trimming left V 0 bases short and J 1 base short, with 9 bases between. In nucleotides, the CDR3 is TGTGCCAGTAGTATAGACCGGGGGTCGAACACTGAAGCTTTCTTT. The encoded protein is CASSIDRGSNTEAFF.

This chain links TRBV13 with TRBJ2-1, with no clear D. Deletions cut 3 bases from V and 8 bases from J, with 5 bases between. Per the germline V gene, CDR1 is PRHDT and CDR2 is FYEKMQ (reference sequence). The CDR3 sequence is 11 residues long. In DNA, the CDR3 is TGTGCCAGCAGCTTGGGGTATGAGCAGTTCTTC. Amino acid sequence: CASSLGYEQFF.

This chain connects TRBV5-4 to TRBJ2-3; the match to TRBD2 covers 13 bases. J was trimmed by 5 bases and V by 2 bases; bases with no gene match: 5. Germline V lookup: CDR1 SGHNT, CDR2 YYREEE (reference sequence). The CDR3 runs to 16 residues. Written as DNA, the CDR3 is TGTGCCAGCAGCTTTGGACTAGCGGGAGTGGTAGATACGCAGTATTTT. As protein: CASSFGLAGVVDTQYF.